Listed here are 17 T cell receptor beta chains from one sample, sequenced in a study of T cells in localized non-small cell lung cancer. Sequenced by immunoSEQ multiplex PCR; TCRdb stores in-frame clones only, minus some. The sample yields about 17,000 clones, 85% to 90% seen once. This material consisted of peripheral blood, taken before any cancer treatment. The receptor set was obtained from a male donor aged 60 or over with stage II squamous cell lung carcinoma.

The rearrangement joins TRBV28 to TRBJ2-7, with TRBD2 as a possible D gene (6 bases). The CDR3 is 14 residues long. Per the germline V gene, CDR1 is MDHEN and CDR2 is SYDVKM. Trimming left V 5 bases short and J 6 bases short, with 17 bases between. For the CDR3, the DNA is TGTGCCAGCAGTCCCGGGACTGCGGGCACCGAGCAGTACTTC. This codes for CASSPGTAGTEQYF.

The V gene is TRBV28, the J gene TRBJ1-1; possibly TRBD1 for D (6 bases). Trimming removed 3 bases from V and 1 base from J, with 9 bases in between. Germline V gene lookup returns CDR1 MDHEN and CDR2 SYDVKM. The CDR3 is 14 amino acids. The CDR3 loop is CASSLWDTNTEAFF. CDR3 nucleotide sequence: TGTGCCAGCAGTTTGTGGGACACGAACACTGAAGCTTTCTTT.

The CDR3 DNA follows: TGTGCCAGCTCACCACTCCGGCTACGGGACACAGATACGCAGTATTTT. Translating gives CASSPLRLRDTDTQYF. J is TRBJ2-3 and V is TRBV18; a weak D match, TRBD2 (5 bases). This CDR3 is built from 16 residues. V shed 1 base and J shed 2 bases, with 13 bases lying between them. Germline CDR1 is KGHSH and CDR2 is LQKENI.

In DNA form, the CDR3 reads TGTGCCAGCAGGAGGGGGGACAAACTGTTTTTT. Translating gives CASRRGDKLFF. V is TRBV6-1 and J is TRBJ1-4; D might be TRBD1 (6 bases). V lost 6 bases to trimming and J lost 11 bases, with 10 bases between them. This CDR3 has 11 residues. CDR1 and CDR2 from the germline V gene are MNHNS and SASEGT.

This chain uses TRBV28 with TRBJ2-7; 11 nucleotides align to TRBD1. CDR1 and CDR2 from the germline V gene are MDHEN and SYDVKM. The CDR3 sequence is 15 residues long. Trimming at V came to 3 bases and at J to 7 bases, leaving 8 bases not matched to a gene. CDR3 region: CASSFPAGTGGEQYF. The CDR3 DNA reads TGTGCCAGCAGTTTCCCAGCCGGGACAGGGGGGGAGCAGTACTTC.

CDR3 DNA sequence: TGTGCCAGCAGCGTAGGACTGGATGAAAAACTGTTTTTT. Its protein product is CASSVGLDEKLFF. The chain has TRBV5-4 and TRBJ1-4; D remains unclear. Germline V gene data show CDR1 as SGHNT and CDR2 as YYREEE (reference sequence). The CDR3 loop spans 13 amino acids. The V and J ends lost 4 bases and 6 bases respectively, with 10 bases between them.

The chain employs TRBV4-1 and TRBJ1-5; D possibly corresponds to TRBD1 (6 bases). CDR3 length: 15 amino acids. Germline loops: CDR1 MGHRA, CDR2 YSYEKL. Trimming cost V 6 bases and J 3 bases, with 15 bases left between them. The CDR3 sequence: CASSPQGYLNQPQHF. The CDR3 DNA follows: TGCGCCAGCAGTCCACAGGGCTACCTCAATCAGCCCCAGCATTTT.

The rearrangement joins TRBV27 to TRBJ1-4, with D uncertain. Germline assignment: CDR1 MNHEY and CDR2 SMNVEV (reference sequence). This CDR3 has 15 amino acids. The V end was cut by 4 bases, the J end by 2 bases, with 11 bases between. CDR3 in amino acids: CASSSNRMTNEKLFF. In DNA form, the CDR3 reads TGTGCCAGCAGTTCTAACCGGATGACTAATGAAAAACTGTTTTTT.

V and J are TRBV7-8 and TRBJ2-1; D is possibly TRBD2 (5 bases). The germline V and J ends were trimmed by 1 base and 8 bases, with 15 bases remaining between them. This CDR3 has 15 amino acids. Germline-derived CDR1 and CDR2 are SGHVS and FQNEAQ. The CDR3 loop reads CASSLGNYARDEQFF. The CDR3 bases are TGTGCCAGCAGCTTAGGGAATTATGCGCGGGATGAGCAGTTCTTC.

The chain is built from TRBV6-1 and TRBJ1-5; no clear D gene. Germline CDR1 reads MNHNS; CDR2 reads SASEGT. The ends were cut back, 8 bases at V and 7 bases at J, with 15 bases in the middle. The CDR3 covers 13 residues. This chain's CDR3 is CASELAIGQPQHF. The CDR3, as DNA: TGTGCCAGCGAATTAGCGATAGGCCAGCCCCAGCATTTT.

This chain joins TRBV6-5 and TRBJ2-7; D is unclear. CDR3 length: 14 residues. Trimming pared 0 bases from V and 5 bases from J, leaving 11 bases between. Germline values: CDR1 MNHEY, CDR2 SVGAGI. The CDR3 region is CASSYSGTVDEQYF. CDR3 nucleotides: TGTGCCAGCAGTTACTCAGGAACGGTTGACGAGCAGTACTTC.

The chain uses TRBV4-1 and TRBJ2-5; unclear D gene. Trimming took off 0 bases at V and 4 bases at J, with 9 bases between the two ends. The CDR3 is made up of 14 amino acids. CDR1 is MGHRA and CDR2 is YSYEKL in the germline V gene. Here the CDR3 reads CASSQEGVGETQYF. The CDR3 DNA reads as TGCGCCAGCAGCCAAGAAGGCGTAGGAGAGACCCAGTACTTC.

This chain links TRBV29-1 with TRBJ2-6, with D perhaps being TRBD1 or TRBD2 (5 bases each). The CDR3 length is 14 residues. V was cut by 4 bases and J by 4 bases, with 11 bases left in between. Germline CDR1 is SQVTM and CDR2 is ANQGSEA. The CDR3 region is CSVVGAAGANVLTF. The CDR3 DNA follows: TGCAGCGTTGTCGGGGCAGCCGGGGCCAACGTCCTGACTTTC.

The chain uses TRBV9 and TRBJ1-1, with D hard to call. V was clipped by 0 bases and J by 5 bases, with 14 bases between them. This CDR3 has 15 amino acids. Germline CDR1 and CDR2: SGDLS and YYNGEE. The CDR3 DNA sequence: TGTGCCAGCAGCGTAGATGCCGGGATCGGAACTGAAGCTTTCTTT. Protein: CASSVDAGIGTEAFF.

The J gene is TRBJ2-7, the V gene TRBV5-1, with 8 nucleotides matching TRBD2. V shed 4 bases, J shed 0 bases, and the junction held 6 bases outside the gene matches. The CDR3 runs 15 residues. Per the germline V gene, CDR1 is SGHRS and CDR2 is YFSETQ. CDR3 loop: CASSQNSGGSYEQYF. The CDR3 DNA is TGCGCCAGCAGCCAGAACAGCGGGGGCTCCTACGAGCAGTACTTC.

This chain connects TRBV7-2 to TRBJ2-7; 14 bases match TRBD2. The CDR3 runs 19 residues. The V gene end was trimmed by 1 base and the J gene end by 2 bases; junction bases not matched to a gene: 10. CDR1 SGHTA and CDR2 FQGNSA come from the germline V gene. The CDR3 DNA reads TGTGCCAGCAGCTTAGAATTAGGACTAGCGGGAGGAGCAGCCTACGAGCAGTACTTC. Translating it yields CASSLELGLAGGAAYEQYF. Based on the CDR3 plus reference TRBV7-2 and TRBJ2-7, the full variable domain is GAGVSQSPSNKVTEKGKDVELRCDPISGHTALYWYRQSLGQGLEFLIYFQGNSAPDKSGLPSDRFSAERTGGSVSTLTIQRTQQEDSAVYLCASSLELGLAGGAAYEQYFGPGTRLTVT.

The J gene is TRBJ2-2, the V gene TRBV7-9, with TRBD2 matching over 9 bases. Germline CDR1 reads SEHNR; CDR2 reads FQNEAQ (reference sequence). CDR3 length: 19 residues. Losses at the gene ends were 4 bases for V and 5 bases for J; bases not matched to a gene: 17. The CDR3 loop reads CASSSIIPSAGGKTGELFF. The CDR3 bases are TGTGCCAGCAGCTCAATTATTCCCTCGGCGGGAGGGAAAACCGGGGAGCTGTTTTTT.